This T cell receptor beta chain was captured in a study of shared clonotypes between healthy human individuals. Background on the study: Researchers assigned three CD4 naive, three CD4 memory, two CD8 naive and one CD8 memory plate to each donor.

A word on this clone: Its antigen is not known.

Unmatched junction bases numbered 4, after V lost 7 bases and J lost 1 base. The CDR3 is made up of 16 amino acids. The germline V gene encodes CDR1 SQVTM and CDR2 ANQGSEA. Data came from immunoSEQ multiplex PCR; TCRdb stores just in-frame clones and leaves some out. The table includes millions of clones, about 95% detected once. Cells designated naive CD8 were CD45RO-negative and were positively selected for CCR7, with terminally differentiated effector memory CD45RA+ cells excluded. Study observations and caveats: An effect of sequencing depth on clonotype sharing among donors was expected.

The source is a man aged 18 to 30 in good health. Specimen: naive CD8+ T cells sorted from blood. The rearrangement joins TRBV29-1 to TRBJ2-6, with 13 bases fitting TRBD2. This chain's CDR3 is CSGGLAGVSGANVLTF. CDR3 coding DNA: TGCAGCGGCGGACTAGCGGGAGTTTCTGGGGCCAACGTCCTGACTTTC.